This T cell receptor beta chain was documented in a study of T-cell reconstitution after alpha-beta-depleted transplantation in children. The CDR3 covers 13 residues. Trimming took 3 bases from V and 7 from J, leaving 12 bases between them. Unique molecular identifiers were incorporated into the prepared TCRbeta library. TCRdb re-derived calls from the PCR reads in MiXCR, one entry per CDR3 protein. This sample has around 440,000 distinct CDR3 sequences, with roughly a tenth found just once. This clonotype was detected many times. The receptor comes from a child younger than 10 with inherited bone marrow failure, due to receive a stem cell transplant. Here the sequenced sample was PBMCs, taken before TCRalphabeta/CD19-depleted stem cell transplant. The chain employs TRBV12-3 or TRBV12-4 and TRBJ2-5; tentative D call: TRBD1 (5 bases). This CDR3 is CASSLTAFGTQYF. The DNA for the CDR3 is TGTGCCAGCAGTTTGACAGCGTTTGGGACCCAGTACTTC.